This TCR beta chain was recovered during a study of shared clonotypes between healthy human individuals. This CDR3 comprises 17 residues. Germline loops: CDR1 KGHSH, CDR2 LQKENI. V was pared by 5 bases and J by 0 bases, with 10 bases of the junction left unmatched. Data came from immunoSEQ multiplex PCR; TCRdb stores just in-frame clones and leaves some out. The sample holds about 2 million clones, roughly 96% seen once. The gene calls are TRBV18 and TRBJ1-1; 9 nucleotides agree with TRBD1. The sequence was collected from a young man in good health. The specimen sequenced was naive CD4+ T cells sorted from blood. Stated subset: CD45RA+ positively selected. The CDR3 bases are TGTGCCAGCTCAAGACTGGGACAGGGAACCATGAACACTGAAGCTTTCTTT. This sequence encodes CASSRLGQGTMNTEAFF.